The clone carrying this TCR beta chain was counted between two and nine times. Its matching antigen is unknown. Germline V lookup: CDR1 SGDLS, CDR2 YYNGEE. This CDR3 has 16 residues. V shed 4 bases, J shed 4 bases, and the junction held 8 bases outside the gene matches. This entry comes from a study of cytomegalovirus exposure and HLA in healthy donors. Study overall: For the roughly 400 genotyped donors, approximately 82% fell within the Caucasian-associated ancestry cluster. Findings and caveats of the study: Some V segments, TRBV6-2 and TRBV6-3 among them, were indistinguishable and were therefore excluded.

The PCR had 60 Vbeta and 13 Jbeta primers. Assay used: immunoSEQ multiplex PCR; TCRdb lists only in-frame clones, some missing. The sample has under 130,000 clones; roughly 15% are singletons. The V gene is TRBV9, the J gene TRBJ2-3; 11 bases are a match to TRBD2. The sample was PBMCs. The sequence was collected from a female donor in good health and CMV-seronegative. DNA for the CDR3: TGTGCCAGCAGCCCGCCGACTAGCGGGGTGGCAGATACGCAGTATTTT. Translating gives CASSPPTSGVADTQYF.